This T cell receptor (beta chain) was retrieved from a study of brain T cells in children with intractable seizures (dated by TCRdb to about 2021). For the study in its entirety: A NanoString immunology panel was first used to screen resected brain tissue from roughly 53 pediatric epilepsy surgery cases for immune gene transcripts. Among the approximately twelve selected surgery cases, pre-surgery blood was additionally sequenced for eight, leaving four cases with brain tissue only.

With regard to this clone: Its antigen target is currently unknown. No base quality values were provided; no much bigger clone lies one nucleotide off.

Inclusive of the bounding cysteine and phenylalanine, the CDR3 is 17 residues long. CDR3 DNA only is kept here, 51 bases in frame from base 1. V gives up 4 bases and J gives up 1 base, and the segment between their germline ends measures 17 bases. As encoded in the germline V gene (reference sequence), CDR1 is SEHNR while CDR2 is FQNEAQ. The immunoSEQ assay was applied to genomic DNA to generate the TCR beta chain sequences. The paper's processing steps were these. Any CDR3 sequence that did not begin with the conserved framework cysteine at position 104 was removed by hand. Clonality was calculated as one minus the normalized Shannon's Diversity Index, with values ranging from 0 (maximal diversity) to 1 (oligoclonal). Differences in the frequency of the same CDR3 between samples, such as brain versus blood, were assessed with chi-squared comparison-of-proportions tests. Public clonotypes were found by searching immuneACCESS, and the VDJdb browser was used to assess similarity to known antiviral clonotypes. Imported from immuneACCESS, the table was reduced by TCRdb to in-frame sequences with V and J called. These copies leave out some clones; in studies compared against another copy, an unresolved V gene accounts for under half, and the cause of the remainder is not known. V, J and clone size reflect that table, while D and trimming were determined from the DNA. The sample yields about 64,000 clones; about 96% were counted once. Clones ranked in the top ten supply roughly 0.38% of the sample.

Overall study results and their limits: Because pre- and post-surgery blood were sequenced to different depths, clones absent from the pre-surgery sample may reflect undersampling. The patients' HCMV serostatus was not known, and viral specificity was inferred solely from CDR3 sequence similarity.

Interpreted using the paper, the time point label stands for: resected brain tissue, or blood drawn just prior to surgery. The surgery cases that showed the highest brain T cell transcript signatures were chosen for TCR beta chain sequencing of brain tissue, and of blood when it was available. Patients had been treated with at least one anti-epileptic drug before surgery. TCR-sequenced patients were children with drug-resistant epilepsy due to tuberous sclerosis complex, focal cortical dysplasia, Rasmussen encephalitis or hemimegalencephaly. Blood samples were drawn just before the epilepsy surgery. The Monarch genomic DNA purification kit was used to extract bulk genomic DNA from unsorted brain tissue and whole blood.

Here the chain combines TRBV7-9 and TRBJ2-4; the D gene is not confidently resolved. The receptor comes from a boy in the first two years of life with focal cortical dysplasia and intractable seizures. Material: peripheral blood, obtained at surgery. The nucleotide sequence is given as TGTGCCAGCAGCTCGCCTAGTGACCGCCCGGCCAAAAACATTCAGTACTTC. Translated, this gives CASSSPSDRPAKNIQYF.